Listed below are T cell receptor beta chains from one sample, sequenced in a study of cytomegalovirus exposure and HLA in healthy donors. Clones were read by immunoSEQ multiplex PCR, and TCRdb kept only the in-frame ones, dropping some. The table records some 170,000 clones, around 90% of them present only once. Sequenced material: PBMCs. The receptors shown here come from a woman between 25 and 40 years old in good health and CMV-seronegative. Each CDR3 is given with its conserved first and last residue. D genes are given only for firm matches. A clone size is listed for some rows: how often the clone was seen (once, few, many), or a class if it is expanded.

V gene	clone size	J gene	D gene	CDR3 protein	CDR3 DNA
TRBV9	.	TRBJ2-3	TRBD2	CASSVKREGLGDTQYF	TGTGCCAGCAGCGTAAAGCGGGAGGGCCTTGGAGATACGCAGTATTTT
TRBV2	once	TRBJ2-5	TRBD1	CASLIQGQETQYF	TGTGCCAGCCTAATACAGGGGCAGGAGACCCAGTACTTC
TRBV7-2	.	TRBJ1-1	TRBD1	CASSLRDRGNTEAFF	TGTGCCAGCAGCTTAAGGGACAGGGGAAACACTGAAGCTTTCTTT
TRBV28	once	TRBJ2-7	.	CASSFPYPRLNLAYEQYF	TGTGCCAGCAGCTTCCCATATCCCAGACTCAACCTCGCCTACGAGCAGTACTTC
TRBV9	.	TRBJ1-2	.	CASSGTQNYGYTF	TGTGCCAGCAGCGGGACACAGAACTATGGCTACACCTTC
TRBV7-9	.	TRBJ2-1	.	CASRLPPIGSPYNEQFF	TGTGCCAGCAGGCTCCCCCCTATAGGGAGTCCCTACAATGAGCAGTTCTTC
TRBV18	.	TRBJ1-5	.	CASSPTNGYSNQPQHF	TGTGCCAGCTCACCAACCAACGGTTATAGCAATCAGCCCCAGCATTTT
TRBV19	.	TRBJ1-5	.	CASSITPGGQPQHF	TGTGCCAGTAGTATTACCCCGGGAGGTCAGCCCCAGCATTTT
TRBV10-2	.	TRBJ1-2	.	CASLPPGYLGYTF	TGCGCCAGCCTCCCCCCAGGGTATTTGGGCTACACCTTC
TRBV28	once	TRBJ2-7	TRBD1	CASSSPGTGGFGEQYF	TGTGCCAGCAGCTCTCCCGGGACAGGGGGCTTCGGCGAGCAGTACTTC
TRBV7-2	.	TRBJ2-7	TRBD2	CASSEREGLHEQYF	TGTGCCAGCAGCGAGCGGGAGGGCCTTCACGAGCAGTACTTC
TRBV5-3	.	TRBJ2-5	TRBD2	CARSPPPGLAGINSEETQYF	TGTGCCAGAAGCCCTCCACCGGGACTAGCGGGAATAAATTCGGAAGAGACCCAGTACTTC
TRBV11-2	few	TRBJ2-1	TRBD2	CASSPLASGGAEFF	TGTGCCAGCAGCCCGTTGGCTAGCGGGGGGGCGGAGTTCTTC
TRBV9	.	TRBJ1-1	.	CASSDAGLTRRTEAFF	TGTGCCAGCAGCGACGCTGGACTCACTCGAAGAACTGAAGCTTTCTTT
TRBV18	.	TRBJ2-3	TRBD2	CASSPRTSGSRADTQYF	TGTGCCAGCTCACCACGGACTAGCGGGAGTAGGGCAGATACGCAGTATTTT
TRBV5-1	.	TRBJ2-5	.	CASSSDGGQETQYF	TGCGCCAGCAGCTCCGACGGCGGCCAAGAGACCCAGTACTTC
TRBV7-9	.	TRBJ1-2	TRBD1	CASRPGRQGGQYGYTF	TGTGCCAGCAGACCTGGCAGGCAGGGGGGCCAATATGGCTACACCTTC
TRBV6-1	.	TRBJ2-4	.	CATSHSDAKNIQYF	TGTGCCACCTCTCATAGCGATGCCAAAAACATTCAGTACTTC
TRBV6-5	.	TRBJ1-1	.	CASSYSWSTEAFF	TGTGCCAGCAGTTACTCGTGGAGCACTGAAGCTTTCTTT
TRBV5-5	.	TRBJ1-1	.	CASTTQGQGAFF	TGTGCCAGCACCACTCAAGGGCAGGGTGCTTTCTTT
TRBV10-3	few	TRBJ2-2	.	CAISVVATGELFF	TGTGCCATCAGTGTGGTAGCAACCGGGGAGCTGTTTTTT
TRBV7-6	once	TRBJ2-2	TRBD2	CASSPHPMHSGGENTGELFF	TGTGCCAGCAGCCCACATCCGATGCATAGCGGGGGAGAAAACACCGGGGAGCTGTTTTTT
TRBV6-5	.	TRBJ1-2	.	CASSYAGGRLTDGYTF	TGTGCCAGCAGTTACGCGGGGGGGCGCCTAACGGATGGCTATACCTTC
TRBV5-1	.	TRBJ2-5	TRBD2	CASSPPQAGEETQYF	TGCGCCAGCAGTCCACCTCAAGCGGGAGAAGAGACCCAGTACTTC
TRBV4-3	.	TRBJ1-1	.	CASSQIGVTEAFF	TGCGCCAGCAGCCAAATAGGGGTAACTGAAGCTTTCTTT
TRBV10-3	few	TRBJ1-5	.	CAIRRQANQPQHF	TGTGCCATCAGACGACAGGCCAATCAGCCCCAGCATTTT
TRBV7-8	once	TRBJ1-2	TRBD1	CASSLRAGGDYGYTF	TGTGCCAGCAGCTTAAGAGCAGGGGGCGACTATGGCTACACCTTC
TRBV5-1	.	TRBJ2-5	TRBD1	CASSLAPGGFGETQYF	TGCGCCAGCAGCTTGGCCCCAGGGGGCTTTGGGGAGACCCAGTACTTC
TRBV29-1	.	TRBJ2-1	TRBD2	CSALTSALSSYNEQFF	TGCAGCGCCCTGACTAGCGCGCTTAGCTCCTACAATGAGCAGTTCTTC
TRBV13	.	TRBJ2-3	.	CASRERGMADTQYF	TGTGCCAGCAGGGAAAGGGGTATGGCAGATACGCAGTATTTT
TRBV18	.	TRBJ1-5	.	CASSPDSNQPQHF	TGTGCCAGCTCACCGGACAGTAATCAGCCCCAGCATTTT
TRBV11-3	.	TRBJ2-7	TRBD2	CASDLRGSPKHDEQYF	TGTGCCAGCGACCTTCGCGGGAGCCCCAAACACGACGAGCAGTACTTC
TRBV5-1	once	TRBJ1-1	.	CASSPRRGAMAFF	TGCGCCAGCAGCCCAAGGAGGGGCGCTATGGCTTTCTTT
TRBV4-1	.	TRBJ1-5	.	CASSQAVINSVYNNQPQHF	TGCGCCAGCAGCCAAGCCGTGATCAATTCGGTCTATAACAATCAGCCCCAGCATTTT